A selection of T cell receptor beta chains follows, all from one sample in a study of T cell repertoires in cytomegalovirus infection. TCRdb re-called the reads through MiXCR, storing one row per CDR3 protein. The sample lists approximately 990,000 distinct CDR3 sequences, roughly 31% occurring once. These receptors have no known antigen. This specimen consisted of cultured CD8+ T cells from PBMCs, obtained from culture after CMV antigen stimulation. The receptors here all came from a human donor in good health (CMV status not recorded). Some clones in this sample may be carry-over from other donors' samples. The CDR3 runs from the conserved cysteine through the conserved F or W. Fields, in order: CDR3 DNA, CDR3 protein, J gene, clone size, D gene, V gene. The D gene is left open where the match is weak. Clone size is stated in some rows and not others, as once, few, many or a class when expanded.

DNA: TGTGCCACCCTCAAAATGGCAGATACGCAGTATTTT
CDR3: CATLKMADTQYF
J: TRBJ2-3
size: NA
D: NA
V: TRBV7-9

DNA: TGCAGTGCTAGAGTGCCGGCTGAAGCTAACTATGGCTACACCTTC
CDR3: CSARVPAEANYGYTF
J: TRBJ1-2
size: NA
D: NA
V: TRBV20-1

DNA: TGTGCCACCAGCTCCAGCTTGGCAGGGAGCACTGAAGCTTTCTTT
CDR3: CATSSSLAGSTEAFF
J: TRBJ1-1
size: few
D: NA
V: TRBV15

DNA: TGTGCCAGCAGCTTTGACAGATCTACCTACAATGAGCAGTTCTTC
CDR3: CASSFDRSTYNEQFF
J: TRBJ2-1
size: many
D: NA
V: TRBV7-2

DNA: TGTGCCAGCAGCTTAGCGTTAGGGCCTTCCCGAGATGTGCAGTTCTTC
CDR3: CASSLALGPSRDVQFF
J: TRBJ2-1
size: many
D: NA
V: TRBV7-8

DNA: TGTGCCAGTAGACACAGGGATGAGATGAACACTGAAGCTTTCTTT
CDR3: CASRHRDEMNTEAFF
J: TRBJ1-1
size: few
D: NA
V: TRBV19

DNA: TGTGCCAGCAGCAAGGGACAGACGTTTAACTATGGCTACACCTTC
CDR3: CASSKGQTFNYGYTF
J: TRBJ1-2
size: NA
D: TRBD1
V: TRBV7-9

DNA: TGCAGTGCTCCCCCATGGGGGTCAGAGGGCTACGAGCAGTACTTC
CDR3: CSAPPWGSEGYEQYF
J: TRBJ2-7
size: NA
D: NA
V: TRBV20-1

DNA: TGCAGTGCTAGGATGAGGCCTGAAGCTTTCTTT
CDR3: CSARMRPEAFF
J: TRBJ1-1
size: NA
D: NA
V: TRBV20-1

DNA: TGTGCCACCAGTGATTCCCGACTAGCGGGGGGCTACAATGAGCAGTTCTTC
CDR3: CATSDSRLAGGYNEQFF
J: TRBJ2-1
size: NA
D: TRBD2
V: TRBV24-1

DNA: TGCGCCAGCAGCTCTGGGTCGGGACCTTACGATTACGAGCAGTACTTC
CDR3: CASSSGSGPYDYEQYF
J: TRBJ2-7
size: NA
D: NA
V: TRBV4-1

DNA: TGTGCCAGCAAAAGCGGGGGGTTCACAGATACGCAGTATTTT
CDR3: CASKSGGFTDTQYF
J: TRBJ2-3
size: NA
D: TRBD2
V: TRBV12-3/TRBV12-4

DNA: TGCAGTGCTAGCACCGACAAAAACTCACCCCTCCACTTT
CDR3: CSASTDKNSPLHF
J: TRBJ1-6
size: many
D: NA
V: TRBV20-1

DNA: TGTGCCAGCAGTTTATCGTGGGGGAGTAATGAAAAACTGTTTTTT
CDR3: CASSLSWGSNEKLFF
J: TRBJ1-4
size: few
D: NA
V: TRBV27

DNA: TGTGCCAGCAGTATGGATAGGGTTGATCAGCCCCAGCATTTT
CDR3: CASSMDRVDQPQHF
J: TRBJ1-5
size: many
D: NA
V: TRBV6-1

DNA: TGTGCCAGCAGCGCTCCGACAGGCATGAACACTGAAGCTTTCTTT
CDR3: CASSAPTGMNTEAFF
J: TRBJ1-1
size: NA
D: NA
V: TRBV7-6

DNA: TGCAGTGCTGGGGACCTTGGGACAGGGGTTTATAGCAATCAGCCCCAGCATTTT
CDR3: CSAGDLGTGVYSNQPQHF
J: TRBJ1-5
size: NA
D: TRBD1
V: TRBV20-1

DNA: TGTGCCAGCAGCTTCTACCAGCAAGAGACCCAGTACTTC
CDR3: CASSFYQQETQYF
J: TRBJ2-5
size: many
D: NA
V: TRBV7-8

DNA: TGTGCCAGCAGCTTGGGGGCAGGGATGGTAGGCCCCTATAATTCACCCCTCCACTTT
CDR3: CASSLGAGMVGPYNSPLHF
J: TRBJ1-6
size: few
D: NA
V: TRBV5-4

DNA: TGTGCCAGCAGTCCAAGGATTTCTTTCCCCAATGAGCAGTTCTTC
CDR3: CASSPRISFPNEQFF
J: TRBJ2-1
size: few
D: NA
V: TRBV28

DNA: TGTGCCAGCAGCCATGGTGACAATGAGCAGTTCTTC
CDR3: CASSHGDNEQFF
J: TRBJ2-1
size: many
D: NA
V: TRBV7-8

DNA: TGTGCCAGCAGCCTCACCTTAGCAGGGAGCCTTTACCAAGAGACCCAGTACTTC
CDR3: CASSLTLAGSLYQETQYF
J: TRBJ2-5
size: few
D: NA
V: TRBV14

DNA: TGTGCCAGCAGGTCGAGGGGGCGTGAAAAACTGTTTTTT
CDR3: CASRSRGREKLFF
J: TRBJ1-4
size: NA
D: TRBD1
V: TRBV27

DNA: TGTGCCAGCAGCCCGGGCTGGGACAGGGCAAACTACGAGCAGTACTTC
CDR3: CASSPGWDRANYEQYF
J: TRBJ2-7
size: few
D: TRBD1
V: TRBV7-9

DNA: TGTGCCACCAGTGATCCCTCGGGGGGCTCCTACAATGAGCAGTTCTTC
CDR3: CATSDPSGGSYNEQFF
J: TRBJ2-1
size: NA
D: TRBD2
V: TRBV24-1

DNA: TGTGCCAGTCATGTCACTCGGGACAGGGGGGACGGCTACACCTTC
CDR3: CASHVTRDRGDGYTF
J: TRBJ1-2
size: few
D: TRBD1
V: TRBV28

DNA: TGCGCCAGCAGCTGGGACGGGACTAGCGGAACAGATACGCAGTATTTT
CDR3: CASSWDGTSGTDTQYF
J: TRBJ2-3
size: once
D: TRBD2
V: TRBV5-1

DNA: TGTGCCAGCAGGACCTCGACACCCGGACTAGCGGGGGCGATCACAGATACGCAGTATTTT
CDR3: CASRTSTPGLAGAITDTQYF
J: TRBJ2-3
size: NA
D: TRBD2
V: TRBV7-9

DNA: TGTGCCAGCACCCCGAGTCTAGCGGACGACACAGATACGCAGTATTTT
CDR3: CASTPSLADDTDTQYF
J: TRBJ2-3
size: NA
D: TRBD2
V: TRBV27

DNA: TGTGCCAGCAGTCCTACAGGGCCCTGGGGTGAAGCTTTCTTT
CDR3: CASSPTGPWGEAFF
J: TRBJ1-1
size: few
D: NA
V: TRBV12-3/TRBV12-4

DNA: TGTGCCAGCAGTCCACACCGGGGACTAGCAGTTGGGACAGATACGCAGTATTTT
CDR3: CASSPHRGLAVGTDTQYF
J: TRBJ2-3
size: NA
D: TRBD2
V: TRBV27

DNA: TGTGCCAGCAGTGCCCGGGGTAGCCTAGAATACAATGAGCAGTTCTTC
CDR3: CASSARGSLEYNEQFF
J: TRBJ2-1
size: NA
D: NA
V: TRBV2

DNA: TGTGCCAGCAGCTTGCAATTAGCGCTTAGGTACCAAGAGACCCAGTACTTC
CDR3: CASSLQLALRYQETQYF
J: TRBJ2-5
size: NA
D: NA
V: TRBV5-8

DNA: TGTGCCAGCAGCTCTACGACTAGCGGGGGGCCCTTTGAGCAGTTCTTC
CDR3: CASSSTTSGGPFEQFF
J: TRBJ2-1
size: NA
D: TRBD2
V: TRBV13

DNA: TGTGCCAGCAGTTTTGGTTCCAGGGGCCGGAACACTGAAGCTTTCTTT
CDR3: CASSFGSRGRNTEAFF
J: TRBJ1-1
size: NA
D: NA
V: TRBV27

DNA: TGTGCCAGTTCACGATACAGGTCCCTCTCCTACAATGAGCAGTTCTTC
CDR3: CASSRYRSLSYNEQFF
J: TRBJ2-1
size: few
D: NA
V: TRBV19

DNA: TGTGCCAGCCGACCGGGGGGAAGCAATCAGCCCCAGCATTTT
CDR3: CASRPGGSNQPQHF
J: TRBJ1-5
size: many
D: NA
V: TRBV27

DNA: TGTGCCAGCAGCCAAGAGAGGGCGGGGCTGGTCAGGGCTTTCTTT
CDR3: CASSQERAGLVRAFF
J: TRBJ1-1
size: NA
D: NA
V: TRBV3-1

DNA: TGCGCCAGCAGCCACGGGACACTAAACCATAATTCACCCCTCCACTTT
CDR3: CASSHGTLNHNSPLHF
J: TRBJ1-6
size: NA
D: NA
V: TRBV4-1

DNA: TGTGCCAGCAGCTTAGTTCCTAGCGGGGGGCCTAGCTCCTACAATGAGCAGTTCTTC
CDR3: CASSLVPSGGPSSYNEQFF
J: TRBJ2-1
size: few
D: TRBD2
V: TRBV11-2

DNA: TGTGCCAGCAGCACCGGGACACCTTCCTATAATTCACCCCTCCACTTT
CDR3: CASSTGTPSYNSPLHF
J: TRBJ1-6
size: once
D: NA
V: TRBV27

DNA: TGTGCCAGCAGTTTTAGCCTTCCGGACAGCCCGGTGGGCTATAATTCACCCCTCCACTTT
CDR3: CASSFSLPDSPVGYNSPLHF
J: TRBJ1-6
size: many
D: NA
V: TRBV12-3/TRBV12-4

DNA: TGTGCCAGCAGTTTAAGTGGCGCAGGGCCCCCTTACAATGAGCAGTTCTTC
CDR3: CASSLSGAGPPYNEQFF
J: TRBJ2-1
size: NA
D: NA
V: TRBV27

DNA: TGTGCCAGCAGTGTCCTGGGGCGGGGAGACTACAATGAGCAGTTCTTC
CDR3: CASSVLGRGDYNEQFF
J: TRBJ2-1
size: NA
D: NA
V: TRBV6-1

DNA: TGTGCCAGCTCACCACTGGAAGGAGGAGGTGCCAACGTCCTGACTTTC
CDR3: CASSPLEGGGANVLTF
J: TRBJ2-6
size: few
D: NA
V: TRBV18

DNA: TGTGCCAGCAGTCCCTCTGGGGGGATAGCCCAGCATTTT
CDR3: CASSPSGGIAQHF
J: TRBJ1-5
size: many
D: NA
V: TRBV12-3/TRBV12-4

DNA: TGTGCCAGCAGTTTTAGGCGGGGCATGAACACTGAAGCTTTCTTT
CDR3: CASSFRRGMNTEAFF
J: TRBJ1-1
size: NA
D: NA
V: TRBV28

DNA: TGTGCCAGCAGCTCTTCTCCGGGACTAGCGGGGGCGACGCACAGAGGTACGCAGTATTTT
CDR3: CASSSSPGLAGATHRGTQYF
J: TRBJ2-3
size: many
D: TRBD2
V: TRBV7-2

DNA: TGCAGTGCTAGAGAGTCTGGGGGACCCCTCCACTTT
CDR3: CSARESGGPLHF
J: TRBJ1-6
size: NA
D: NA
V: TRBV20-1

DNA: TGTGCCAACAGCTTAGGACCTCCGATGAACACCGGGGAGCTGTTTTTT
CDR3: CANSLGPPMNTGELFF
J: TRBJ2-2
size: NA
D: NA
V: TRBV7-2

DNA: TGCAGCGTTGAAAGAGTAAGCACAGATACGCAGTATTTT
CDR3: CSVERVSTDTQYF
J: TRBJ2-3
size: few
D: NA
V: TRBV29-1

DNA: TGTGCCAGCAGCCGGGGTCAGGGGAGCTCCTACAATGAGCAGTTCTTC
CDR3: CASSRGQGSSYNEQFF
J: TRBJ2-1
size: NA
D: NA
V: TRBV7-9

DNA: TGTGCCAGCAGGGTAGCTGGTAGTGGATCGGGGTACACCTTC
CDR3: CASRVAGSGSGYTF
J: TRBJ1-2
size: NA
D: NA
V: TRBV7-9

DNA: TGTGCCAGCAGGGAAGCGGGGGTGGCGGATACGCAGTATTTT
CDR3: CASREAGVADTQYF
J: TRBJ2-3
size: few
D: TRBD2
V: TRBV12-3/TRBV12-4

DNA: TGTGCCAGCAGCTTCGATTGGGACACCAGCTATGGCTACACCTTC
CDR3: CASSFDWDTSYGYTF
J: TRBJ1-2
size: NA
D: NA
V: TRBV7-8

DNA: TGTGCCAGCAGAGAAGGGGGGAAGGGGGACGGGGAGACCCAGTACTTC
CDR3: CASREGGKGDGETQYF
J: TRBJ2-5
size: NA
D: NA
V: TRBV7-9